The clone carrying this T cell receptor beta chain was detected only a few times. Its matching antigen is unknown. RNA transcripts were the template for amplifying TCR beta CDR3 regions. First-round RT-PCR with HTBI primers amplified the TCR CDR3 region. TCRdb re-analysed the multiplex PCR reads in MiXCR, keeping a single row per CDR3 protein. The table records about 590,000 distinct CDR3 sequences, around a sixth of them present only once. PBMCs were obtained from about 9.9 ml fresh peripheral blood. Germline V gene sequence: CDR1 SGDLS, CDR2 YYNGEE. This CDR3 is 20 amino acids long. Unmatched junction bases numbered 9, after V lost 4 bases and J lost 0 bases. These data come from a study of T cells in Graves' hyperthyroidism and ophthalmopathy. Overall study findings and caveats: It was a median approximately 7.1 months before onset that the model predicted ophthalmopathy.

This clonotype originated in a woman between 25 and 40 years old with Graves' hyperthyroidism. Sample: blood. This chain connects TRBV9 to TRBJ2-6; 14 nucleotides align to TRBD2. CDR3 in amino acids: CASSPVGLAGGNSGANVLTF. Here the CDR3 DNA reads TGTGCCAGCAGCCCGGTTGGACTAGCGGGAGGCAACTCTGGGGCCAACGTCCTGACTTTC.